A selection of T cell receptor beta chains follows, all from one sample in a study of blood T cells in healthy people across ages. A single record per CDR3 protein comes from TCRdb applying MiXCR to the 5' RACE reads. The sample includes about 1,400,000 distinct CDR3 sequences, 59% of them seen just once. Sample: blood. The receptors were sampled from a man younger than 35 in good health. Both conserved end residues are trimmed from each CDR3. Fields, in order: J gene, V gene, CDR3 protein.

TRBJ1-1 TRBV7-9 ASSPTGGDTEAF
TRBJ1-5 TRBV2 ASSDPGQGSSWADQPQH
TRBJ1-1 TRBV7-9 ASTNDKTEAF
TRBJ2-3 TRBV12-3/TRBV12-4 ASSRDSPTDVQY
TRBJ2-7 TRBV5-5 ASSWPTPWPYEQY
TRBJ2-1 TRBV6-6 ASSALGTGATEQF
TRBJ1-1 TRBV6-5 ASSYAWDGEAF
TRBJ2-2 TRBV29-1 SVFSGELF
TRBJ2-7 TRBV10-3 AISESAAYSYEQY
TRBJ2-5 TRBV7-2 ASSSQVNEQY
TRBJ2-2 TRBV5-5 ASSHDRGTGELF
NA TRBV4-3 ASSQDWSGEQY
TRBJ1-2 TRBV6-1 ASKRLTVTDRREEGYT
TRBJ1-2 TRBV4-1 ASSQVGAGGDGYT
TRBJ2-3 TRBV6-2/TRBV6-3 ASSWDNVETDTQY
TRBJ2-3 TRBV7-8 ASSYGSVSTDTQY
TRBJ1-2 TRBV6-5 ASGYASNRGGYT
TRBJ2-3 TRBV20-1 SATESSGGTDTQY
NA TRBV9 ASSVGLTGEQY
TRBJ2-5 TRBV4-1 ASSLPLTGIQETQY
TRBJ2-1 TRBV6-6 ASSDGLATYNEQF
TRBJ2-3 TRBV11-3 ASSLSLGTELGGTDTQY
NA TRBV27 ASSGQESNEQY
TRBJ1-2 TRBV5-6 ASSAWGDAPYGYT
TRBJ1-4 TRBV6-6 ASSPPGKLF
TRBJ2-7 TRBV7-2 ASSFEGNEQY
TRBJ1-1 TRBV18 ASSPSGSATEAF
TRBJ2-1 TRBV10-3 AISELKGPHEQF
TRBJ1-1 TRBV25-1 ASSDPGTEAF
TRBJ1-5 TRBV27 ASSLGSHRPQH
TRBJ2-7 TRBV29-1 SVRPGTSGRGEY
TRBJ2-5 TRBV12-5 ASGTWTGSGETQY
TRBJ2-3 TRBV2 ASSPRTRFTDTQY
TRBJ2-3 TRBV6-1 ASSESLAGGSDTQY
TRBJ2-1 TRBV4-1 ASSQGRGTSGTRREF
NA TRBV6-5 ASSYGPGGQTQY
TRBJ2-2 TRBV29-1 SGGVTGELF
TRBJ2-7 TRBV6-5 ASSFTEFSYEQY
TRBJ2-1 TRBV7-2 ASSLGYVRGGDEQF
NA TRBV4-1 ASSQVTSEGNEQY
TRBJ1-2 TRBV11-2 ASSPGHRGYGYT
TRBJ2-1 TRBV11-2 ASSTGTVFSAEQF
TRBJ1-6 TRBV4-3 ASRPGVIDNSPLH
TRBJ2-2 TRBV25-1 ASTAGVNTGELF